These 22 T cell receptor beta chains share one sample of origin, sequenced in a study of identical twins. TCRdb used MiXCR to reprocess the 5' RACE reads, holding one entry per CDR3 protein. The data contain roughly 690,000 distinct CDR3 sequences, roughly 6% of them seen just once; the ten biggest clones take up approximately 1.6%. Sequencing used naive T cells sorted from blood. These receptors all come from a young man in good health.

In its sample, this clonotype was seen a few times. The V gene is TRBV27, the J gene TRBJ2-2, with D perhaps TRBD1 (6 bases). This CDR3 comprises 16 residues. Germline-derived CDR1 and CDR2 are MNHEY and SMNVEV (reference sequence). The germline V and J ends were trimmed by 2 bases and 6 bases, with 16 bases remaining between them. The CDR3 loop reads CASSLRGSPVSGELFF. The CDR3 DNA sequence: TGTGCCAGCAGTTTAAGGGGGTCGCCGGTATCCGGGGAGCTGTTTTTT.

The chain uses TRBV4-3 and TRBJ2-7; 10 bases are shared with TRBD2. Trimming at V came to 0 bases and at J to 4 bases, leaving 6 bases not matched to a gene. This CDR3 spans 16 amino acids. The germline V gene has CDR1 LGHNA and CDR2 YSLEER. The CDR3 spells CASSQDLTLAGYEQYF. The CDR3 bases are TGCGCCAGCAGCCAAGATCTAACACTAGCGGGATACGAGCAGTACTTC.

As regards this clonotype: It is likely a read error, because the conserved phenylalanine at the end of the CDR3 is missing. The chain links TRBV6-5 to TRBJ1-2; D ambiguous. Germline-derived CDR1 and CDR2 are MNHEY and SVGAGI. There are 13 residues in the CDR3. With 4 bases removed from V and 2 bases from J, the gap between germline ends came to 8 bases. For the CDR3, the DNA is TGTGCCAGCAGTTTAGGTCGAAACTATGGCTACACCGTC. Its translation: CASSLGRNYGYTV.

This clonotype was seen many times. The gene calls are TRBV29-1 and TRBJ1-4; possible D gene TRBD1, 5 bases. V dropped 5 bases and J dropped 2 bases, with 6 bases sitting between them. The CDR3 runs 12 residues. CDR1 SQVTM and CDR2 ANQGSEA come from the germline V gene. The CDR3 is CSVTGTNEKLFF. The CDR3, as DNA: TGCAGCGTTACAGGCACTAATGAAAAACTGTTTTTT.

There are many counts of this clonotype. V and J are TRBV12-3 or TRBV12-4 and TRBJ2-2; D remains ambiguous. Trimming removed 7 bases from V and 2 bases from J, with 8 bases in between. The CDR3 consists of 13 residues. The CDR3 DNA sequence: TGTGCCAGCACCTTAGTAAACACCGGGGAGCTGTTTTTT. This codes for CASTLVNTGELFF.

The chain recombines TRBV20-1 with TRBJ2-3; 10 bases line up with TRBD2. V was clipped by 3 bases and J by 3 bases; unmatched bases: 9. The germline gives CDR1 DFQATT, CDR2 SNEGSKA (reference sequence). This CDR3 has 16 residues. DNA for the CDR3: TGCAGTGCTAGGGAGCTGACTAGCGGGCTTACAGATACGCAGTATTTT. It is translated as CSARELTSGLTDTQYF.

This clonotype was detected a few times. The chain has TRBV11-2 and TRBJ2-7; 7 nucleotides match TRBD2. Germline assignment: CDR1 SGHAT and CDR2 FQNNGV. The CDR3 is made up of 16 amino acids. The J segment lost 7 bases and the V segment lost 4 bases, leaving 16 bases of the junction unmatched. CDR3 DNA sequence: TGTGCCAGCAGCTCCTTCGGACTAGTCGCGCCGAAAGAGCAGTACGTC. Translated: CASSSFGLVAPKEQYV.

The chain employs TRBV2 and TRBJ2-7; TRBD1 matches at 7 bases. Germline-derived CDR1 and CDR2 are SNHLY and FYNNEI. The CDR3 contains 14 residues. The V segment lost 3 bases and the J segment 7 bases; nucleotides outside the gene matches: 9. The DNA for the CDR3 is TGTGCCAGCAGTGAGGTCAACAGGGGCAGGGAGCAGTACTTC. It translates to CASSEVNRGREQYF.

This clonotype was recorded at least ten times. This chain links TRBV6-2 or TRBV6-3 with TRBJ2-1, with D possibly called TRBD1 or TRBD2 (5 bases each). Germline V lookup: CDR1 MNHEY, CDR2 SVGEGT. The CDR3 is 15 amino acids. Trimming took off 5 bases at V and 6 bases at J, with 17 bases between the two ends. The CDR3 DNA sequence: TGTGCCAGCAGTAGGGACCTACCTCAAGGCAATGAGCAGTTCTTC. It translates to CASSRDLPQGNEQFF.

The table lists this clonotype with many counts. This sequence joins TRBV6-5 and TRBJ2-1; 8 bases fit TRBD2. This CDR3 has 15 residues. Trimming cost V 2 bases and J 9 bases; bases outside gene matches: 9. The germline CDR1 and CDR2 sequences are MNHEY and SVGAGI. CDR3 in DNA: TGTGCCAGCAGTTACGGACTAGCCGGTGGTCGTGAGCAGTTCTTC. Translation gives CASSYGLAGGREQFF.

The J gene is TRBJ2-5, the V gene TRBV30; possible D gene TRBD2, 5 bases. The CDR3 is 15 residues long. Trimming stripped 2 bases from V and 7 bases from J, with 20 bases between. Germline loops: CDR1 GTSNPN, CDR2 SVGIG (reference sequence). The CDR3 DNA sequence: TGTGCCTGGAGTCAACACGAGGGAGTATATTGGACCCAGTACTTC. It codes for CAWSQHEGVYWTQYF.

This clonotype showed up many times. The chain is built from TRBV20-1 and TRBJ2-1; D ambiguous. The CDR3 runs 15 residues. V gave up 2 bases and J gave up 0 bases, with 11 bases separating them. Germline values: CDR1 DFQATT, CDR2 SNEGSKA (reference sequence). The CDR3 loop is CSARPIPSSYNEQFF. The DNA for the CDR3 is TGCAGTGCTAGACCTATTCCCAGCTCCTACAATGAGCAGTTCTTC.

There are a few counts of this clonotype. The J gene is TRBJ2-7, the V gene TRBV5-5; 12 nucleotides agree with TRBD1. The CDR3 consists of 16 residues. Trimming at V came to 2 bases and at J to 4 bases, leaving 7 bases not matched to a gene. Per germline, CDR1 SGHKS and CDR2 YYEKEE (reference sequence). Here the CDR3 reads CASSLPGQGATYEQYF. The CDR3 coding sequence is TGTGCCAGCAGCTTACCGGGACAGGGGGCTACATACGAGCAGTACTTC.

This clonotype was counted many times. This sequence joins TRBV5-1 and TRBJ2-2, with 7 bases aligning to TRBD2. The CDR3 covers 16 residues. Trimming cost V 7 bases and J 0 bases; bases outside gene matches: 9. Germline CDR1 SGHRS, CDR2 YFSETQ. Here the CDR3 DNA reads TGCGCCAGCGGACCTCTAGCGGACCCGAACACCGGGGAGCTGTTTTTT. Amino acid sequence: CASGPLADPNTGELFF.

Ten or more counts support this clonotype. This chain uses TRBV5-8 with TRBJ2-7; D call uncertain. Trimming shortened V by 3 bases and J by 2 bases, and 9 bases separated the two germline ends. There are 13 residues in the CDR3. The germline V gene encodes CDR1 SGHTS and CDR2 YDEGEE. CDR3 nucleotide sequence: TGTGCCAGCAGCTACACGGGCCCCTACGAGCAGTACTTC. Translated, it gives CASSYTGPYEQYF.

This clonotype was observed a handful of times. The gene calls are TRBV6-1 and TRBJ1-5; D is unclear. Per germline, CDR1 MNHNS and CDR2 SASEGT. V was pared by 4 bases and J by 5 bases, with 12 bases between. The CDR3 consists of 14 residues. This CDR3 is CASSVNSGDQPQHF. The CDR3, as DNA: TGTGCCAGCAGTGTAAACAGTGGGGATCAGCCCCAGCATTTT.

This clonotype was observed a handful of times. The chain recombines TRBV2 with TRBJ2-1; tentative D call: TRBD2 (5 bases). The length of the CDR3 is 15 residues. Trimming took off 5 bases at V and 8 bases at J, with 19 bases between the two ends. In germline, CDR1 is SNHLY, CDR2 FYNNEI. The CDR3 reads CASSQTGSQVDEQFF. CDR3 in DNA: TGTGCCAGCAGTCAGACGGGGTCTCAGGTCGATGAGCAGTTCTTC.

This chain links TRBV6-1 with TRBJ2-7; TRBD2 might be the D (6 bases). The V and J ends lost 6 bases and 3 bases respectively, with 15 bases between them. Germline assignment: CDR1 MNHNS and CDR2 SASEGT. The CDR3 loop spans 14 amino acids. CDR3 nucleotides: TGTGCCAGCAGCCGAGGGAGGAGGGTCTACGAGCAGTACTTC. It yields the protein CASSRGRRVYEQYF.

The rearrangement joins TRBV5-1 to TRBJ2-6, with a weak D call TRBD1 (5 bases). Trimming took 0 bases from V and 0 from J, leaving 13 bases between them. Germline assignment: CDR1 SGHRS and CDR2 YFSETQ. The CDR3 extends over 18 amino acids. The CDR3 DNA reads as TGCGCCAGCAGCTTGGCCCCAGGGAATGGCTCTGGGGCCAACGTCCTGACTTTC. Its protein is CASSLAPGNGSGANVLTF.

There are a few counts of this clonotype. The genes are TRBV11-1 and TRBJ2-2, with 7 nucleotides matching TRBD2. CDR1 and CDR2 from the germline V gene are SGHAT and FQDESV (reference sequence). This CDR3 spans 19 amino acids. V shed 4 bases and J 5 bases; nucleotides not matched to a gene: 19. DNA for the CDR3: TGTGCCAGCAGCTCACCCCTCGGGCTAGCGGCATCGGGGACCGGGGAGCTGTTTTTT. As protein: CASSSPLGLAASGTGELFF.

This clonotype was recorded a few times. This sequence joins TRBV9 and TRBJ2-5, with TRBD2 matching 9 bases. CDR3 length equals 18 residues. Germline V gene lookup returns CDR1 SGDLS and CDR2 YYNGEE. Losses at the gene ends were 0 bases for V and 1 base for J; bases not matched to a gene: 10. The CDR3 sequence: CASSVEAAGGPLQETQYF. For the CDR3, the DNA is TGTGCCAGCAGCGTAGAGGCAGCGGGAGGTCCACTCCAAGAGACCCAGTACTTC.

The V gene is TRBV6-1, the J gene TRBJ1-2; possibly TRBD1 for D (6 bases). V was clipped by 6 bases and J by 7 bases, with 21 bases between them. Looked up from germline, CDR1 is MNHNS and CDR2 is SASEGT. CDR3 length: 15 residues. This CDR3 reads CASRDLRDISFGYTF. For the CDR3, the DNA is TGTGCCAGCAGAGATCTTCGGGACATTTCTTTTGGCTACACCTTC.